Sequencing of this T cell receptor (beta chain) was carried out in a study of metastatic and nonmetastatic thyroid tumors. About the research overall: Repertoires of blood and of tissue (tumor or nodule) from malignant and benign thyroid patients were compared. General observations from the study: Across blood and tumor, TCR beta diversity in malignant thyroid tumors was reportedly significantly higher than in benign nodules.

This clone was observed many times. Its matching antigen is unknown. Trimming at V came to 6 bases and at J to 7 bases, leaving 2 bases not matched to a gene. The CDR3 consists of 12 residues. CDR1 is MNHNS and CDR2 is SASEGT in the germline V gene. No patient received treatment before thyroid surgery. How the authors handled the data: Clinicopathological groups of papillary thyroid cancer showed CDR3 differences that were used to build a distant-metastasis classifier. TCRdb reanalyzed the PCR reads with MiXCR. These V and J calls derive from TCRdb rather than the authors' analysis. The data contain fewer than 35,000 clones, roughly 10% of them singletons.

The source of this sequence is a female donor with papillary thyroid cancer or a benign thyroid nodule (not recorded which). Some clones in this sample may be carry-over from other donors' samples. Sequencing was done on a sample of blood. The chain employs TRBV6-1 and TRBJ1-1; 10 positions match TRBD1. The CDR3 is CASSGQGVEAFF. CDR3 sequence (DNA): TGTGCCAGCAGCGGACAGGGGGTTGAAGCTTTCTTT.